This T cell receptor beta chain was captured by sequencing in a study of early T cells in non-severe SARS-CoV-2 infection. On the study more broadly: Whole-blood bulk RNA, unsorted, was sequenced, and chains were unpaired. Study-wide points: Database matching using VDJdb favored anti-spike CD8 responses, with private and CD4 specificities left missing.

This clonotype was seen a handful of times. Its antigen is not known. This CDR3 has 15 residues. Germline V gene lookup returns CDR1 MDHEN and CDR2 SYDVKM. With 4 bases removed from V and 2 bases from J, the gap between germline ends came to 15 bases. The protocol attached unique molecular identifiers to individual cDNA molecules. TCRdb re-called the 5' RACE reads with MiXCR, one entry per CDR3 protein. Of fewer than 85,000 distinct CDR3 sequences in the sample, around 9.9% were seen once. The origin of this receptor is an adult who was a healthcare worker with PCR-confirmed SARS-CoV-2 infection or an uninfected control (not recorded which). Sequenced material: whole blood. The genes are TRBV28 and TRBJ2-7; D is possibly TRBD2 (6 bases). The CDR3 protein is CASSSAELAAYEQYF. The DNA for the CDR3 is TGTGCCAGCAGTTCCGCGGAACTAGCCGCCTACGAGCAGTACTTC.